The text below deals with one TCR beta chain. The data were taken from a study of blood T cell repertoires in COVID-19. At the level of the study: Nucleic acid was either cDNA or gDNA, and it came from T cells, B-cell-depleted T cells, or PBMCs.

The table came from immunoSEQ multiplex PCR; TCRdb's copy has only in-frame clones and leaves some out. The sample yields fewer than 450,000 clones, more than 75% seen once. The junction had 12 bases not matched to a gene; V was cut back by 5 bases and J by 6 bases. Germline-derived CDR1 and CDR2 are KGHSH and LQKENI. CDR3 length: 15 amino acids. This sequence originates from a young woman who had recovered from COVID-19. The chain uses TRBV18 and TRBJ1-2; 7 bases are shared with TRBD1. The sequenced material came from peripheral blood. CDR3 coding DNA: TGTGCCAGCTCATCCCAGACAGAGAGGGGGCATGGCTACACCTTC. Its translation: CASSSQTERGHGYTF.